A selection of T cell receptor beta chains follows, all from one sample in a study of cytomegalovirus exposure and HLA in healthy donors. Repertoires were generated with immunoSEQ multiplex PCR, while TCRdb's copy carries only in-frame clones and drops some. The table has about 170,000 clones, approximately 84% seen once. The sample taken for sequencing was PBMCs. These receptors all stem from a woman between 45 and 60 years old in good health and CMV-seropositive. Both conserved end residues are part of each CDR3. A D gene is named only where the DNA matches it firmly. Only part of the rows carry a size: once, few, many, or a class if the clone is expanded.

TRBD1 NA TRBJ1-1 TRBV5-1 TGCGCCAGCAGCCCACAGGGGATGAACACTGAAGCTTTCTTT CASSPQGMNTEAFF
TRBD1 NA TRBJ2-2 TRBV4-3 TGCGCCAGCAGCCATCTGACAGGGACCAACACCGGGGAGCTGTTTTTT CASSHLTGTNTGELFF
NA NA TRBJ1-1 TRBV5-1 TGCGCCAGCAGCTTTGGGGGCCCGGGGACTGAAGCTTTCTTT CASSFGGPGTEAFF
TRBD2 NA TRBJ2-7 TRBV2 TGTGCCAGCAGTGATGCCCCGGGACTAGTCTACGAGCAGTACTTC CASSDAPGLVYEQYF
NA NA TRBJ1-2 TRBV14 TGTGCCAGCAGCCAAGAAACGGAGCAGGGTCTCTATGGCTACACCTTC CASSQETEQGLYGYTF
NA few TRBJ2-1 TRBV7-9 TGTGCCAGCAGCTTCACGGGGACTCTACAGTTCTTC CASSFTGTLQFF
TRBD1 once TRBJ1-1 TRBV19 TGTGCCAGTAGTATCTGGACAGGAGCGTGGAACACTGAAGCTTTCTTT CASSIWTGAWNTEAFF
NA few TRBJ1-2 TRBV5-6 TGTGCCAGCAGTAGGACAGCGAACTATGGCTACACCTTC CASSRTANYGYTF
NA NA TRBJ1-2 TRBV28 TGTGCCAGCAGTCTGTCAGGGATTTCCGGCTATGGCTACACCTTC CASSLSGISGYGYTF
NA NA TRBJ2-3 TRBV5-1 TGCGCCAGCAGCTTGGGGGGGCTTGAAGATACGCAGTATTTT CASSLGGLEDTQYF
NA NA TRBJ1-4 TRBV30 TGTGCCTGGAATGTGCAGGGGGAAAAACTGTTTTTT CAWNVQGEKLFF
NA NA TRBJ1-6 TRBV6-6 TGTGCCAGCCTAAAGACGGGGGACCCTACTTCACCCCTCCACTTT CASLKTGDPTSPLHF
TRBD2 NA TRBJ2-3 TRBV28 TGTGCCAGCAGCCTAGGGGGACTAGCGGAGTACTTTAAGAGGCCAGATACGCAGTATTTT CASSLGGLAEYFKRPDTQYF
NA NA TRBJ2-1 TRBV6-1 TGTGCCAGCAGAAGACTTGGAGAGCAGTTCTTC CASRRLGEQFF
TRBD1 NA TRBJ2-7 TRBV5-1 TGCGCCAGCAGCAACATAGGACAGGGCGACTACGAGCAGTACTTC CASSNIGQGDYEQYF
NA NA TRBJ2-1 TRBV9 TGTGCCAGCAGCGTAGCTACAGGTTCTCTGGGCAATGAGCAGTTCTTC CASSVATGSLGNEQFF
NA once TRBJ2-1 TRBV13 TGTGCCAGCAGCTTAGATCGGGGTTCCTACAATGAGCAGTTCTTC CASSLDRGSYNEQFF
NA NA TRBJ2-3 TRBV7-3 TGTGCCAGCAGCTTATCAGGGGACCCCATCACAGATACGCAGTATTTT CASSLSGDPITDTQYF
NA NA TRBJ1-4 TRBV5-1 TGCGCCAGCAGCCCGACTTGGGCTAATGAAAAACTGTTTTTT CASSPTWANEKLFF
NA NA TRBJ2-7 TRBV4-2 TGTGCCAGCAGCCAAATATGGGACTCCGCCTACGAGCAGTACTTC CASSQIWDSAYEQYF
NA NA TRBJ1-3 TRBV18 TGTGCCAGCTCTATCGGGGGCTCTGGAAACACCATATATTTT CASSIGGSGNTIYF
TRBD1 NA TRBJ2-7 TRBV6-5 TGTGCCAGCAGTTACGAGAGGACAGGGGGCTCCTACGAGCAGTACTTC CASSYERTGGSYEQYF
NA NA TRBJ2-1 TRBV6-5 TGTGCCAGCCCCCGACTAGGGCTCTTATACAATGAGCAGTTCTTC CASPRLGLLYNEQFF
TRBD2 NA TRBJ2-7 TRBV7-2 TGTGCCAGCAGCTTAGTTGGGACTAGCGACTCCTACGAGCAGTACTTC CASSLVGTSDSYEQYF
NA once TRBJ1-4 TRBV4-2 TGTGCCAGCAGCCGAAACCCAGGCCGCGATGAAAAACTGTTTTTT CASSRNPGRDEKLFF
NA NA TRBJ2-5 TRBV6-5 TGTGCCAGCAGTCTGACTGCGTCAGAGACCCAGTACTTC CASSLTASETQYF
TRBD1 NA TRBJ2-1 TRBV9 TGTGCCAGCAGCGGCCGGGACAGGGCAAATATGTACAATGAGCAGTTCTTC CASSGRDRANMYNEQFF
NA NA TRBJ2-7 TRBV11-3 TGTGCCAGCAGCTCGCGCGGGGTGGGCTCCTACGAGCAGTACTTC CASSSRGVGSYEQYF
TRBD1 NA TRBJ1-5 TRBV6-6 TGTGCCAGCAGTCAGGCCGGGACAGAGAATCAGCCCCAGCATTTT CASSQAGTENQPQHF
NA NA TRBJ2-7 TRBV20-1 TGCAGTGCTGAGGGGGCCTACGAGCAGTACTTC CSAEGAYEQYF
TRBD2 NA TRBJ2-1 TRBV19 TGTGCCAGTAGTAGAGGACTAGCGGGATCAGGGAATGAGCAGTTCTTC CASSRGLAGSGNEQFF
TRBD1 once TRBJ2-1 TRBV29-1 TGCAGCGCAAAATGGACAGGGGTCAATGAGCAGTTCTTC CSAKWTGVNEQFF
TRBD2 NA TRBJ2-1 TRBV29-1 TGCAGCGTTGAGGGAGGGAGGTTTGAGCAGTTCTTC CSVEGGRFEQFF
NA NA TRBJ1-1 TRBV25-1 TGTGCCAGCAGAAGAGGGAGTAACACTGAAGCTTTCTTT CASRRGSNTEAFF
TRBD1 NA TRBJ1-5 TRBV5-1 TGCGCCAGCAGCTTGGGTGGGACAGGGTATCAGCCCCAGCATTTT CASSLGGTGYQPQHF
NA NA TRBJ1-3 TRBV10-3 TGTGCCATCAGTGAGCCGGCGGGCACCATATATTTT CAISEPAGTIYF
TRBD2 NA TRBJ2-3 TRBV9 TGTGCCAGCAGCCCCCGACTAGCGGGGGGCACTAGCACAGATACGCAGTATTTT CASSPRLAGGTSTDTQYF
NA NA TRBJ2-3 TRBV20-1 TGCAGTGCTCTCCTGGATACGCAGTATTTT CSALLDTQYF
NA NA TRBJ2-6 TRBV5-1 TGCGCCAGCAGCTTGGAGCTGCTTTCCTCTGGGGCCAACGGCCTGACTTTC CASSLELLSSGANGLTF
TRBD1 NA TRBJ2-7 TRBV2 TGTGCCAGCAGTCCCGGACAGGGTAACGAGCAGTACTTC CASSPGQGNEQYF
NA few TRBJ2-2 TRBV9 TGTGCCAGCAGCCGGGGGAACACCGGGGAGCTGTTTTTT CASSRGNTGELFF
NA few TRBJ2-2 TRBV19 TGTGCCAGTAGTCCCCGGGTCCACACCGGGGAGCTGTTTTTT CASSPRVHTGELFF
TRBD2 NA TRBJ2-3 TRBV27 TGTGCCAGCAGTTTAAGCGGGGGAGGCACAGATACGCAGTATTTT CASSLSGGGTDTQYF
TRBD1 NA TRBJ2-5 TRBV7-2 TGTGCCAGCAGCTTGTCTTTCAGGGGGATAGAGACCCAGTACTTC CASSLSFRGIETQYF
TRBD1 NA TRBJ1-6 TRBV27 TGTGCCAGCAGTTTTGGACAGGGGGGGGATTCACCCCTCCACTTT CASSFGQGGDSPLHF
NA NA TRBJ1-2 TRBV5-4 TGTGCCAGCAGCCTTGGCCCCAGACAAGACAGCTATGGCTACACCTTC CASSLGPRQDSYGYTF
NA NA TRBJ1-1 TRBV20-1 TGCAGTGCTAAAACTTCTGAAGCTTTCTTT CSAKTSEAFF
TRBD2 NA TRBJ2-1 TRBV9 TGTGCCAGCAGCGTTCGACGGACTAGCGGATACAATGAGCAGTTCTTC CASSVRRTSGYNEQFF